The clone carrying this T cell receptor (beta chain) came up a few times. As yet, its antigen is unknown. The sample comes from a study of T-cell memory formation after mild COVID-19. Broader study findings: The pre-infection memory compartment contained some responding clones, suggesting cross-reactive memory joined.

TCR alpha and TCR beta cDNA libraries with sample barcodes and UMIs came from 5'RACE using constant-segment primers. MiXCR, run by TCRdb on the 5' RACE reads, gives a single entry per CDR3 protein. The sample includes 200,000 to 250,000 distinct CDR3 sequences, approximately 15% of them seen just once. Germline V lookup: CDR1 SQVTM, CDR2 ANQGSEA. The CDR3 extends over 13 amino acids. Trimming cost V 7 bases and J 2 bases; bases outside gene matches: 5. V gene TRBV29-1 combines with J gene TRBJ2-7; 10 bases line up with TRBD2. This receptor was taken from an adult woman who had mild COVID-19 (a few samples of this study predate the infection). Cell type and time point are not known. Sequencing was carried out using PBMCs or a T cell subset sorted from them (not recorded which). The CDR3 DNA sequence: TGCAGCGCATCTAGCGGGGGAGCCTACGAGCAGTACTTC. Protein sequence: CSASSGGAYEQYF.